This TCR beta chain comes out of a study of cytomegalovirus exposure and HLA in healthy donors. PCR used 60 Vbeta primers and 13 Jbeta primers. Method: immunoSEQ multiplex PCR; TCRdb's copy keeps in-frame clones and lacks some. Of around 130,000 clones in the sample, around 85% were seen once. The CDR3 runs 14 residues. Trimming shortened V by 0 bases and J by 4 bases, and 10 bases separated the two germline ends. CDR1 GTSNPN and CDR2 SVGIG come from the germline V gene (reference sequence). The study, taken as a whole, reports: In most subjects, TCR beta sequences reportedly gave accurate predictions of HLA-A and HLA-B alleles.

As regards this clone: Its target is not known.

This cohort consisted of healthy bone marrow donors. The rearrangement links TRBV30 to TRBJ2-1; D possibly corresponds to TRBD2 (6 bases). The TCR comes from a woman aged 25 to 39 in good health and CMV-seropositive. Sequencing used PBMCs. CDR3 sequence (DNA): TGTGCCTGGAGTGTTGGACTACTATACAATGAGCAGTTCTTC. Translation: CAWSVGLLYNEQFF. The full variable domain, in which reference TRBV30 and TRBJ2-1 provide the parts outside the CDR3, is SQTIHQWPATLVQPVGSPLSLECTVEGTSNPNLYWYRQAAGRGLQLLFYSVGIGQISSEVPQNLSASRPQDRQFILSSKKLLLSDSGFYLCAWSVGLLYNEQFFGPGTRLTVL.